These T cell receptor beta chains were read from a single sample in a study of blood T cell repertoires in COVID-19. Here immunoSEQ multiplex PCR was the method, and the copy in TCRdb shows in-frame clones only, minus some. The table records 140,000 or so clones, approximately 87% of them present only once. Sequencing was performed on peripheral blood. These receptors were obtained from a man in his forties or fifties who had recovered from COVID-19. Both conserved end residues are part of each CDR3. D genes are given only for firm matches. Clone size is given for some rows only: seen once, a few or many times, or a class if the clone is expanded.

abundance,j_gene,v_gene,d_gene,CDR3aa,CDR3nt
NA,TRBJ2-1,TRBV11-2,TRBD2,CASSLESGGAGEQFF,TGTGCCAGCAGCTTAGAGAGCGGGGGGGCGGGTGAGCAGTTCTTC
NA,TRBJ1-2,TRBV3-1/TRBV3-2,NA,CASSQGQNGYTF,TGTGCCAGCAGCCAAGGACAGAATGGCTACACCTTC
NA,TRBJ2-5,TRBV3-1/TRBV3-2,TRBD1,CASSQRTGGTETQYF,TGTGCCAGCAGCCAACGGACAGGGGGCACAGAGACCCAGTACTTC
NA,TRBJ2-1,TRBV11-2,NA,CASSLGRRGLSYNEQFF,TGTGCCAGCAGCTTAGGCCGGCGGGGGCTTTCCTACAATGAGCAGTTCTTC
NA,TRBJ1-1,TRBV20-1,NA,CSASPVRGGTEAFF,TGCAGTGCTAGTCCCGTTCGGGGGGGCACTGAAGCTTTCTTT
NA,TRBJ2-2,TRBV7-9,TRBD2,CASSRTSGGAYTGELFF,TGTGCCAGCAGCCGGACTAGCGGGGGGGCGTACACCGGGGAGCTGTTTTTT
NA,TRBJ1-1,TRBV29-1,NA,CSVESGIDTEAFF,TGCAGCGTTGAGTCAGGAATCGACACTGAAGCTTTCTTT
NA,TRBJ1-4,TRBV10-1,TRBD1,CASSKTGGVSEKLFF,TGCGCCAGCAGTAAAACAGGGGGCGTCTCTGAAAAACTGTTTTTT
once,TRBJ1-3,TRBV7-8,NA,CASSLPGQHSGNTIYF,TGTGCCAGCAGCTTACCCGGACAGCACTCTGGAAACACCATATATTTT
NA,TRBJ1-3,TRBV5-1,NA,CASSQASSGNTIYF,TGCGCCAGCAGCCAGGCAAGCTCTGGAAACACCATATATTTT
NA,TRBJ2-5,TRBV10-3,NA,CAISGTTRFQETQYF,TGTGCCATCAGCGGGACGACTAGGTTTCAAGAGACCCAGTACTTC
NA,TRBJ2-5,TRBV19,NA,CASSIDAGQRGETQYF,TGTGCCAGTAGTATAGATGCCGGACAAAGGGGGGAGACCCAGTACTTC
NA,TRBJ1-2,TRBV29-1,TRBD1,CSARDRNYGYTF,TGCAGCGCTAGGGACAGAAACTATGGCTACACCTTC
few,TRBJ2-1,TRBV11-1,NA,CASRFLSGGPDNEQFF,TGTGCCAGCAGGTTCCTAAGTGGGGGCCCAGACAATGAGCAGTTCTTC
once,TRBJ1-4,TRBV5-1,NA,CASSLGGGTTNEKLFF,TGCGCCAGCAGCTTGGGGGGAGGAACAACTAATGAAAAACTGTTTTTT
NA,TRBJ2-1,TRBV25-1,TRBD2,CASRGGGASYNEQFF,TGTGCCAGCAGGGGCGGGGGGGCGTCCTACAATGAGCAGTTCTTC
NA,TRBJ1-1,TRBV7-2,NA,CASSLGPNMNTEAFF,TGTGCCAGCAGCTTAGGTCCCAACATGAACACTGAAGCTTTCTTT
NA,TRBJ2-7,TRBV5-1,TRBD1,CASSLWTGVSYEQYF,TGCGCCAGCAGCCTGTGGACAGGGGTCTCCTACGAGCAGTACTTC
NA,TRBJ2-3,TRBV3-1/TRBV3-2,TRBD1,CASSQDPSNRGGPTDTQYF,TGTGCCAGCAGCCAAGATCCATCGAACAGGGGTGGCCCCACAGATACGCAGTATTTT
NA,TRBJ1-2,TRBV4-1,NA,CASSQDRRGNGYTF,TGCGCCAGCAGCCAAGATAGGAGGGGTAATGGCTACACCTTC
once,TRBJ2-1,TRBV5-1,NA,CASSLELARSEQFF,TGCGCCAGCAGCTTGGAACTGGCGAGGAGTGAGCAGTTCTTC
NA,TRBJ1-2,TRBV4-1,NA,CASSQVGENYGYTF,TGCGCCAGCAGCCAAGTCGGGGAGAACTATGGCTACACCTTC
NA,TRBJ1-2,TRBV11-2,NA,CASSKQGLNDGYTF,TGTGCCAGCAGCAAACAGGGTTTGAATGATGGCTACACCTTC
NA,TRBJ1-2,TRBV18,NA,CASSLGGDYGYTF,TGTGCCAGCTCACTCGGCGGGGACTATGGCTACACCTTC
NA,TRBJ2-3,TRBV2,NA,CASSINRMDTDTQYF,TGTGCCAGCAGTATTAACAGGATGGACACAGATACGCAGTATTTT
NA,TRBJ1-1,TRBV19,NA,CASSLAGETEAFF,TGTGCCAGTAGTCTGGCAGGGGAGACTGAAGCTTTCTTT